This T cell receptor beta chain is drawn from a study of T cell responses to AZD1222 COVID-19 vaccine. This CDR3 is 15 amino acids long. Trimming shortened V by 3 bases and J by 5 bases, and 17 bases separated the two germline ends. Worth noting for this clone: The antigen is unknown.

Findings and caveats of the study: The peak T cell response came first, and repertoires were sampled only after it. Per reports, nearly half of all spike-specific TCRs target regions that are unmutated in variants. Among the donors, most were white British and more were female, and clonal diversity was possibly underestimated.

Repertoires were generated with immunoSEQ multiplex PCR, while TCRdb's copy carries only in-frame clones and drops some. Seen here are about 97,000 clones, more than 70% observed once, and the top ten hold 2.5% to 3.5%. This chain uses TRBV5-3 with TRBJ2-5; D could derive from TRBD1 or TRBD2 (5 bases each). TRBV5-3 is labeled an ORF, and its function is uncertain. The sample here was peripheral blood, taken on day 0 of AZD1222 vaccination. The receptor comes from an adult in good health. The CDR3 bases are TGTGCCAGAAGCTGGTCCAGGGTTAGGGAGGAGACCCAGTACTTC. Translating gives CARSWSRVREETQYF.